These T cell receptor beta chains were read from a single sample in a study of OX40 agonist ivuxolimab in advanced cancers. Generated by immunoSEQ multiplex PCR, the TCRdb table keeps only in-frame clones and is missing some. The sample includes about 61,000 clones, 75% to 90% of them seen just once. The sample consisted of CD4+ or CD8+ T cells sorted from blood, taken in a trial of the OX40 agonist ivuxolimab. These TCRs come from an adult with an advanced solid tumor such as melanoma, head and neck, liver or kidney cancer. Each CDR3 is given with its conserved first and last residue. Each record gives: V gene, D gene, clone size, J gene, CDR3 DNA, CDR3 protein. The D gene is left open where the match is weak. Size values are once, few and many counts, or a class for expanded clones, and some rows have none.

V gene: TRBV6-1; D gene: .; clone size: .; J gene: TRBJ2-7; CDR3 DNA: TGTGCCAGCGGGCAGGCCTACGAGCAGTACTTC; CDR3 protein: CASGQAYEQYF
V gene: TRBV9; D gene: .; clone size: .; J gene: TRBJ2-1; CDR3 DNA: TGTGCCAGCTCTCAAACTGGGGGAGGGACAATCAATGAGCAGTTCTTC; CDR3 protein: CASSQTGGGTINEQFF
V gene: TRBV5-1; D gene: TRBD1; clone size: .; J gene: TRBJ2-2; CDR3 DNA: TGCGCCAGCAGCCCCCTGGGGACAGGGTATGGCACCGGGGAGCTGTTTTTT; CDR3 protein: CASSPLGTGYGTGELFF
V gene: TRBV6-5; D gene: .; clone size: .; J gene: TRBJ2-7; CDR3 DNA: TGTGCCAGCAGTTACTCCCGAGGTTTAAGCGAGCAGTACTTC; CDR3 protein: CASSYSRGLSEQYF
V gene: TRBV19; D gene: TRBD2; clone size: once; J gene: TRBJ2-2; CDR3 DNA: TGTGCCAGTAACTTCCTCGGGGGGTCCGCGTCCACCGGGGAGCTGTTTTTT; CDR3 protein: CASNFLGGSASTGELFF
V gene: TRBV5-4; D gene: .; clone size: .; J gene: TRBJ1-2; CDR3 DNA: TGTGCCAGCAGCCTCCCCGGTGCGGGGCAGAACTATGGCTACACCTTC; CDR3 protein: CASSLPGAGQNYGYTF
V gene: TRBV5-1; D gene: .; clone size: once; J gene: TRBJ2-5; CDR3 DNA: TGCGCCAGCAGCGTGACGGTGACTAGTAGGGAGACCCAGTACTTC; CDR3 protein: CASSVTVTSRETQYF
V gene: TRBV19; D gene: .; clone size: .; J gene: TRBJ2-1; CDR3 DNA: TGTGCCAGTAGTATAGTGAGCTCCTACAATGAGCAGTTCTTC; CDR3 protein: CASSIVSSYNEQFF
V gene: TRBV15; D gene: TRBD1; clone size: .; J gene: TRBJ2-7; CDR3 DNA: TGTGCCACCAGCAGATGGGGGACAGCCTCCTACGAGCAGTACTTC; CDR3 protein: CATSRWGTASYEQYF
V gene: TRBV5-1; D gene: .; clone size: .; J gene: TRBJ1-4; CDR3 DNA: TGCGCCAGCAGCTTGGCTGGGGTTGCGGAAAAACTGTTTTTT; CDR3 protein: CASSLAGVAEKLFF
V gene: TRBV7-9; D gene: .; clone size: .; J gene: TRBJ2-7; CDR3 DNA: TGTGCCAGCAGCTCTCGGCGATCACCTAGGGACGAGCAGTACTTC; CDR3 protein: CASSSRRSPRDEQYF
V gene: TRBV7-7; D gene: TRBD2; clone size: .; J gene: TRBJ2-5; CDR3 DNA: TGTGCCAGCAGCCAACTAGGACTAGCGGAGGAGACCCAGTACTTC; CDR3 protein: CASSQLGLAEETQYF
V gene: TRBV9; D gene: .; clone size: once; J gene: TRBJ1-1; CDR3 DNA: TGTGCCAGCAGCGTCTCCGGGTTGAACACTGAAGCTTTCTTT; CDR3 protein: CASSVSGLNTEAFF
V gene: TRBV6-1; D gene: TRBD1; clone size: .; J gene: TRBJ2-7; CDR3 DNA: TGTGCCAGCACCGGGACAGGGAGCTCCTACGAGCAGTACTTC; CDR3 protein: CASTGTGSSYEQYF